Below, one T cell receptor beta chain is given with its context. Antigen unknown. V trimming: 2 bases; J trimming: 9 bases; junction bases outside the gene matches: 10. The CDR3 spans 14 residues. The germline V gene encodes CDR1 KGHSH and CDR2 LQKENI. These data belong to a study of T-cell memory formation after mild COVID-19. Study-level information: Across donors, TCR clusters were largely donor specific.

Study observations and caveats: Chiefly within CM and EM were the contracting CD4+ clones; CD8+ ones were within EMRA. Some clones that responded turned up in pre-infection memory, which suggests that cross-reactive memory joined in. Second-wave clones that peaked on day 37 lacked confirmed SARS-CoV-2 specificity.

TCRdb processed the 5' RACE reads anew with MiXCR; each CDR3 protein has one entry. This table has fewer than 450,000 distinct CDR3 sequences, more than 20% appearing once. This TCR was sampled from an adult woman who had mild COVID-19 (a few samples of this study predate the infection). Cell type and time point are not known. Sequences were obtained from PBMCs or a T cell subset sorted from them (not recorded which). This chain links TRBV18 with TRBJ2-7; 7 positions match TRBD2. The chain's CDR3 is CASSPGLDKRPQYF. The CDR3 region has the DNA TGTGCCAGCTCACCAGGACTAGACAAGCGCCCGCAGTACTTC. The full variable domain, completed using reference TRBV18 and TRBJ2-7, is NAGVMQNPRHLVRRRGQEARLRCSPMKGHSHVYWYRQLPEEGLKFMVYLQKENIIDESGMPKERFSAEFPKEGPSILRIQQVVRGDSAAYFCASSPGLDKRPQYFGPGTRLTVT.